The 6 T cell receptor beta chains reported below all come from one sample, sequenced in a study of post-analysis software for immune sequencing data. Overall study results and limits: Controls showed lower frequencies than patients for roughly 5 TRBV segments, and TRBV5-6, TRBV5-1 and TRBV20-1 were among these.

No antigen has been assigned to these receptors. cDNA libraries for TCR beta contained unique molecular identifiers. In TCRdb, the PCR reads were re-called with MiXCR into one record per CDR3 protein. This sample has about 200,000 distinct CDR3 sequences; 29% occur once, and the top ten carry 3.4%. The specimen was blood. The receptor set was obtained from a girl aged 2-17 years with multiple sclerosis.

This clonotype was observed many times. The chain links TRBV7-6 to TRBJ2-1, with TRBD2 identical over 10 bases. This CDR3 is built from 20 residues. Germline-derived CDR1 and CDR2 are SGHVS and FNYEAQ. After removal of 4 bases from V and 4 bases from J, the junction contained 19 bases not matched to a gene. The CDR3 DNA reads TGTGCCAGCAGCTCCCTCCAGGGTTGGCCAGGACTAGCGGAGTACAATGAGCAGTTCTTC. It is translated as CASSSLQGWPGLAEYNEQFF.

This clonotype was seen repeatedly, ten times or more. The J gene is TRBJ2-1, the V gene TRBV5-1; 10 positions match TRBD2. Trimming took 0 bases from V and 7 from J; bases not matched to a gene: 16. Germline lookup yields CDR1 SGHRS and CDR2 YFSETQ. This CDR3 has 19 amino acids. The CDR3, as DNA: TGCGCCAGCAGCTTGGCACGGGGAGCGGGGGGGCCGTTTCCGAATGAGCAGTTCTTC. It codes for CASSLARGAGGPFPNEQFF.

This clonotype was found many times. The V gene is TRBV20-1, the J gene TRBJ1-5; 7 bases are shared with TRBD1. The junction had 4 bases not matched to a gene; V was cut back by 1 base and J by 4 bases. This CDR3 contains 14 residues. Germline assignment: CDR1 DFQATT and CDR2 SNEGSKA (reference sequence). The CDR3, as DNA: TGCAGTGCTAGAGGGCAGGGGGGGAATCAGCCCCAGCATTTT. It translates to CSARGQGGNQPQHF.

The chain couples TRBV20-1 to TRBJ2-1; TRBD2 might be the D (5 bases). This CDR3 spans 14 amino acids. Germline CDR1 is DFQATT and CDR2 is SNEGSKA (reference sequence). V was trimmed by 3 bases and J by 4 bases, leaving 13 bases between them. In DNA, the CDR3 is TGCAGTGCTAGTCAGAGCGGAGATTACAATGAGCAGTTCTTC. Its translation is CSASQSGDYNEQFF.

This clonotype has at least ten counts. CDR3 sequence reads: CASSSRLAGGALDTQYF. CDR3 nucleotides: TGTGCCAGCAGCTCTAGACTAGCGGGAGGAGCATTGGATACGCAGTATTTT. The chain employs TRBV7-2 and TRBJ2-3, with 13 bases lining up with TRBD2. In germline, CDR1 is SGHTA, CDR2 FQGNSA. With 4 bases clipped from V and 6 bases from J, the junction kept 10 bases outside the gene matches. This CDR3 spans 17 amino acids.

This clonotype was seen repeatedly, ten times or more. The V and J genes are TRBV28 and TRBJ1-2; 7 nucleotides line up with TRBD1. Germline CDR1 reads MDHEN; CDR2 reads SYDVKM. The CDR3 spans 13 residues. V lost 7 bases and J lost 4; bases outside the gene matches: 6. The CDR3 DNA reads as TGTGCCAGCACCCCAGGGGGGGTCTATGGCTACACCTTC. As protein: CASTPGGVYGYTF.